Shown below are 3 T cell receptor beta chains from a single sample sequenced in a study of blood T cells in healthy people across ages. A second 7 to 11 cycle PCR used barcoded and J-beta primers. TCRdb re-called the 5' RACE reads through MiXCR, storing one row per CDR3 protein. The repertoire holds approximately 800,000 distinct CDR3 sequences, about 55% seen once, with about two fifths in the top ten. Sequencing used blood. The receptors here all came from an elderly man in good health.

This rearrangement joins TRBV15 to TRBJ2-7; 7 bases align to TRBD2. The CDR3 has 12 residues. Germline V gene lookup returns CDR1 LNHNV and CDR2 YYDKDF (reference sequence). Trimming took 1 base from V and 10 from J; bases not matched to a gene: 4. The CDR3 here is CATSRAGRAQYF. The CDR3 DNA sequence: TGTGCCACCAGCAGAGCTGGGAGGGCCCAGTACTTC.

The J gene is TRBJ1-1, the V gene TRBV19, with 7 bases fitting TRBD1. The CDR3 runs 13 residues. CDR1 is LNHDA and CDR2 is SQIVND in the germline V gene (reference sequence). V was pared by 11 bases and J by 2 bases, with 8 bases of the junction left unmatched. The CDR3: CAETTGINTEAFF. In DNA, the CDR3 is TGTGCCGAAACGACAGGGATCAACACTGAAGCTTTCTTT.

The sample holds a few counts of this clonotype. This chain connects TRBV7-3 to TRBJ2-1, with 11 bases fitting TRBD2. CDR1 is SGHTA and CDR2 is FQGTGA in the germline V gene. With V trimmed by 6 bases and J by 6 bases, 1 base remained unmatched. This CDR3 has 13 residues. The CDR3 DNA follows: TGTGCCAGCAGGACTAGCGGGATCAATGAGCAGTTCTTC. This codes for CASRTSGINEQFF.